Listed here is a single TCR beta chain. Unique molecular identifiers were added to individual cDNA molecules. Each CDR3 protein is one row after TCRdb ran MiXCR on the 5' RACE reads. This table has about 64,000 distinct CDR3 sequences, roughly 13% appearing once. The data are from a study of early T cells in non-severe SARS-CoV-2 infection. Study in general: Chains stayed unpaired after sequencing of bulk RNA from unsorted whole blood.

Sequencing was performed on whole blood, taken at baseline. This sequence originates from an adult who was a healthcare worker with PCR-confirmed SARS-CoV-2 infection or an uninfected control (not recorded which).

CDR3 amino acids: CASSLGSVSERYTF. CDR3 nucleotides: TGTGCCAGCAGCTTAGGATCAGTCTCCGAGCGCTACACCTTC. J is TRBJ1-2 and V is TRBV11-2; D gene uncertain. The CDR3 sequence is 14 residues long. Germline CDR1 SGHAT, CDR2 FQNNGV. Trimming took off 1 base at V and 9 bases at J, with 15 bases between the two ends.